This T cell receptor (beta chain) was identified in a study of identical twins. Study-wide results and caveats: High-abundance cord blood beta clonotypes had fewer insertions; memory repertoires showed none. Part of the zero-insertion signal could reflect confounding by invariant MAIT and iNKT cells.

Details on this clonotype: Antigen specificity is unknown.

Trimming took off 0 bases at V and 6 bases at J, with 13 bases between the two ends. This CDR3 contains 15 residues. Germline loops: CDR1 SGDLS, CDR2 YYNGEE. TCRdb re-analysed the 5' RACE reads in MiXCR, keeping a single row per CDR3 protein. The sample carries fewer than 900,000 distinct CDR3 sequences, 21% recorded once. Healthy Caucasians supplied all donations. In addition, the sample was reused for a study of T cells expressing NK-cell markers.

The TCR was taken from a young woman in good health. Material for sequencing was PBMCs. The chain employs TRBV9 and TRBJ1-5; D perhaps matches TRBD1 (6 bases). The CDR3 loop is CASSVAAGEGQPQHF. CDR3 bases: TGTGCCAGCAGCGTAGCTGCAGGGGAGGGTCAGCCCCAGCATTTT.